This T cell receptor beta chain derives from a study of cytotoxic CD8 clonotypes in ibrutinib-treated CLL. As for the study in general: There were approximately ten relapsed/refractory patients and 15 treatment-naive patients, and fewer than 18 were IGHV unmutated.

This clone was observed a few times. The antigen remains unidentified. About 2 micrograms of genomic DNA, which was extracted from cryopreserved PBMCs, served as the material used for the TCR beta libraries. A 1 in 200,000 to 1 in 1 million T cell depth was the sequencing target. Produced via immunoSEQ multiplex PCR; TCRdb's table is partial and in-frame only. Among 150,000 or so clones listed, 79% were seen once. Notes on the study in general: Public clonotypes, found uncommonly, either contracted or stayed stable on treatment.

V lost 4 bases and J 1 base, leaving 7 bases between the germline ends. The CDR3 contains 13 residues. Germline V lookup: CDR1 LNHDA, CDR2 SQIVND (reference sequence). The clonotype comes from a human donor with chronic lymphocytic leukemia. Sequencing was performed on PBMCs, taken after 12 months of ibrutinib treatment. V gene TRBV19 combines with J gene TRBJ1-1; D call uncertain. The CDR3 DNA sequence: TGTGCCAGTAGTAGTGGGAGGAACACTGAAGCTTTCTTT. The encoded protein is CASSSGRNTEAFF. Complete variable domain (other parts from reference TRBV19 and TRBJ1-1): DGGITQSPKYLFRKEGQNVTLSCEQNLNHDAMYWYRQDPGQGLRLIYYSQIVNDFQKGDIAEGYSVSREKKESFPLTVTSAQKNPTAFYLCASSSGRNTEAFFGQGTRLTVV.